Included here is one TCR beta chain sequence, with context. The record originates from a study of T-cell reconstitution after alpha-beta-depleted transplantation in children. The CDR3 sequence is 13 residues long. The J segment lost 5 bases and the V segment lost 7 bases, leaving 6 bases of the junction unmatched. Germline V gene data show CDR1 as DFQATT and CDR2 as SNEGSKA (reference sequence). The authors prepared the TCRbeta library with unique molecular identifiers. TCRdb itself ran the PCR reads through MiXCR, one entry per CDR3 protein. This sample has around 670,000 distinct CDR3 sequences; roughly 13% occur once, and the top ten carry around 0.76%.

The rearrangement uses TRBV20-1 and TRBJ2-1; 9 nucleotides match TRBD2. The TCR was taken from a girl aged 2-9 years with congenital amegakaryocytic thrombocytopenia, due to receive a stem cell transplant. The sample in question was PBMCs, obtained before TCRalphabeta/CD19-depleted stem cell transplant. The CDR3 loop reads CSGEREAHNEQFF. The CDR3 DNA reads TGCAGTGGAGAGCGGGAGGCCCACAATGAGCAGTTCTTC.